The sequence of this T cell receptor beta chain was determined in a study of T cells after yellow fever vaccination. The CDR3 consists of 13 residues. Trimming left V 1 base short and J 2 bases short, with 6 bases between. Germline loops: CDR1 SGHAT, CDR2 FQNNGV. Regarding the study as a whole: Of the clonotypes, a small share occurred in both CD4 and CD8 compartments. Contamination of FACS-sorted repertoires by abundant clonotypes from the bulk population could occur.

The sample holds a few counts of this clonotype. Its antigen remains unknown. From the 5' RACE reads, TCRdb called clonotypes with MiXCR, one entry per CDR3 protein. The sample contains approximately 550,000 distinct CDR3 sequences, about a fifth of which appear only once. The chain couples TRBV11-2 to TRBJ2-7, with no clear D. The sample was PBMCs, taken 15 days after the yellow fever booster vaccination. This TCR was sampled from a man aged 25-45 years who received the YFV17D yellow fever vaccine. The CDR3: CASSLADPYEQYF. CDR3 nucleotide sequence: TGTGCCAGCAGCTTAGCGGACCCCTACGAGCAGTACTTC.